Presented here are 16 T cell receptor beta chains from one specimen sequenced in a study of blood T cell repertoires in COVID-19. The assay was immunoSEQ multiplex PCR, and TCRdb's table has in-frame clones only and misses some. The sample lists roughly 240,000 clones; approximately 86% were seen once. The sample was peripheral blood. The receptors stem from a woman aged 25-40 years who had recovered from COVID-19.

The V call is TRBV5-1, the J call TRBJ2-1; D is perhaps TRBD2 (6 bases). The CDR3 sequence is 15 residues long. Germline V CDR1 and CDR2: SGHRS, YFSETQ. V gave up 2 bases and J gave up 1 base, with 10 bases separating them. The DNA for the CDR3 is TGCGCCAGCAGCTTCGGGGGACCTTCCTACAATGAGCAGTTCTTC. Amino acids: CASSFGGPSYNEQFF. Combining the CDR3 with reference TRBV5-1 and TRBJ2-1 gives the whole variable domain KAGVTQTPRYLIKTRGQQVTLSCSPISGHRSVSWYQQTPGQGLQFLFEYFSETQRNKGNFPGRFSGRQFSNSRSEMNVSTLELGDSALYLCASSFGGPSYNEQFFGPGTRLTVL.

The V gene is TRBV18, the J gene TRBJ2-2; 8 bases line up with TRBD2. The CDR3 totals 16 residues. Germline V CDR1 and CDR2: KGHSH, LQKENI. The V and J ends lost 5 bases and 2 bases, in that order; junction bases with no gene match: 7. CDR3 in DNA: TGTGCCAGCTCATCGAACGGGGGGGCAAACACCGGGGAGCTGTTTTTT. It codes for CASSSNGGANTGELFF.

On this clone itself: Sequence at one end of the junction differs from germline and may be a read error. The chain combines TRBV4-3 with TRBJ2-1, with 12 bases identical to TRBD1. The CDR3 spans 20 residues. CDR1 and CDR2 (germline): LGHNA, YSLEER. CDR3 region: CASSQAGVLGGQGAYNEQFF. The CDR3 DNA sequence: TGCGCCAGCAGCCAAGCTGGGGTCCTCGGGGGACAGGGGGCCTATAATGAGCAGTTCTTC.

The rearrangement uses TRBV10-3 and TRBJ2-2; 8 bases fit TRBD1. In germline, CDR1 is ENHRY, CDR2 SYGVKD. With 0 bases clipped from V and 4 bases from J, the junction kept 4 bases outside the gene matches. The CDR3 is 16 amino acids. CDR3: CAISESTGAATGELFF. CDR3 coding DNA: TGTGCCATCAGTGAGTCGACAGGGGCAGCCACCGGGGAGCTGTTTTTT.

V and J are TRBV5-4 and TRBJ1-1, with D perhaps TRBD1 (6 bases). Trimming removed 5 bases from V and 3 bases from J, with 14 bases in between. The V gene's germline CDR1 is SGHNT and CDR2 YYREEE (reference sequence). This CDR3 comprises 14 residues. CDR3 in DNA: TGTGCCAGCAGTATCAAGGGGGGGGACACTGAAGCTTTCTTT. As protein: CASSIKGGDTEAFF.

The chain uses TRBV5-1 and TRBJ2-3; D is unresolved. Germline V gives CDR1 SGHRS, CDR2 YFSETQ. The CDR3 extends over 14 amino acids. The V gene lost 8 bases and the J gene lost 0 bases, with 13 bases spanning the gap. CDR3 sequence: CASQEEFSTDTQYF. The DNA for the CDR3 is TGCGCCAGTCAAGAGGAATTTAGCACAGATACGCAGTATTTT. The full variable domain, its missing parts supplied by reference TRBV5-1 and TRBJ2-3, is KAGVTQTPRYLIKTRGQQVTLSCSPISGHRSVSWYQQTPGQGLQFLFEYFSETQRNKGNFPGRFSGRQFSNSRSEMNVSTLELGDSALYLCASQEEFSTDTQYFGPGTRLTVL.

The rearrangement links TRBV4-3 to TRBJ2-1; a weak D match, TRBD2 (7 bases). V was clipped by 0 bases and J by 7 bases, with 22 bases between them. Germline assignment: CDR1 LGHNA and CDR2 YSLEER. The CDR3 extends over 18 amino acids. This CDR3 is CASSQDRPGTKGVNEQFF. The CDR3 region has the DNA TGCGCCAGCAGCCAAGATCGACCCGGGACTAAGGGGGTTAATGAGCAGTTCTTC.

This clone was detected only once. The V gene is TRBV30, the J gene TRBJ2-1; 9 bases match TRBD1. V trimming: 5 bases; J trimming: 5 bases; junction bases outside the gene matches: 10. The CDR3 length is 15 residues. Germline-derived CDR1 and CDR2 are GTSNPN and SVGIG (reference sequence). CDR3 nucleotides: TGTGCCTGGGGGGTAGGACAGGGGTTTAACAATGAGCAGTTCTTC. Its translation: CAWGVGQGFNNEQFF.

The gene calls are TRBV12-3 or TRBV12-4 and TRBJ2-3, with D possibly matching TRBD2 (5 bases). The CDR3 sequence is 12 residues long. The V and J ends lost 3 bases and 11 bases respectively, with 12 bases between them. CDR3 sequence: CASSFFGVGQYF. CDR3 DNA sequence: TGTGCCAGCAGTTTTTTCGGGGTTGGGCAGTATTTT.

The V call is TRBV19, the J call TRBJ2-1; 10 bases are shared with TRBD1. J gave up 5 bases and V 4 bases, and 2 bases lay outside the gene matches. Germline-derived CDR1 and CDR2 are LNHDA and SQIVND (reference sequence). The CDR3 has 14 amino acids. CDR3 in amino acids: CASSKDRGDNEQFF. The CDR3 bases are TGTGCCAGTAGTAAGGACAGGGGGGACAATGAGCAGTTCTTC.

The genes are TRBV6-2 or TRBV6-3 and TRBJ2-1; 9 bases line up with TRBD2. Germline assignment: CDR1 MNHEY and CDR2 SVGEGT. After removal of 2 bases from V and 8 bases from J, the junction contained 13 bases not matched to a gene. CDR3 size: 17 residues. For the CDR3, the DNA is TGTGCCAGCAGTTACGGACTCCTAGCGGGGCCCGACGATGAGCAGTTCTTC. As protein: CASSYGLLAGPDDEQFF.

The chain links TRBV4-1 to TRBJ2-2; 13 bases fit TRBD2. With V trimmed by 1 base and J by 7 bases, 3 bases remained unmatched. Germline V lookup: CDR1 MGHRA, CDR2 YSYEKL. This CDR3 has 16 residues. In DNA form, the CDR3 reads TGCGCCAGCAGCCAAGCTGGACTAGCGGGGGTCGGGGAGCTGTTTTTT. Translation gives CASSQAGLAGVGELFF.

The chain combines TRBV6-5 with TRBJ1-3; D remains unclear. The CDR3 is 14 residues long. Germline V gene data show CDR1 as MNHEY and CDR2 as SVGAGI. Trimming removed 8 bases from V and 1 base from J, with 12 bases in between. The CDR3 spells CASCPSGSGNTIYF. The CDR3 nucleotides read TGTGCCAGCTGCCCCTCGGGGTCTGGAAACACCATATATTTT.

This chain links TRBV29-1 with TRBJ1-5; TRBD1 is a possible D gene (6 bases). Trimming took 5 bases from V and 3 from J, leaving 20 bases between them. The CDR3 runs 16 residues. From germline, CDR1 is SQVTM and CDR2 ANQGSEA. The CDR3 is CSVTEQGGGHNQPQHF. CDR3 sequence (DNA): TGCAGCGTTACCGAACAGGGCGGGGGACACAATCAGCCCCAGCATTTT.

The V call is TRBV5-6, the J call TRBJ1-2; D unclear. Germline CDR1 is SGHDT and CDR2 is YYEEEE. The length of the CDR3 is 15 residues. V was cut by 0 bases and J by 5 bases, with 14 bases left in between. CDR3 amino acids: CASSLDFGVGYGYTF. CDR3 DNA: TGTGCCAGCAGCTTGGATTTCGGAGTCGGGTATGGCTACACCTTC.

J is TRBJ2-1 and V is TRBV2, with D tentatively TRBD2 (6 bases). The germline gives CDR1 SNHLY, CDR2 FYNNEI. V lost 8 bases and J lost 9, with 11 bases in between. This CDR3 comprises 11 residues. The CDR3 reads CASGGAVEQFF. DNA of the CDR3: TGTGCCAGCGGCGGGGCGGTTGAGCAGTTCTTC.